These T cell receptor beta chains were read from a single sample in a study of blood T cell repertoires in COVID-19. Using immunoSEQ multiplex PCR, the repertoire was profiled, and TCRdb retains in-frame clones only, with some absent. The sample has approximately 66,000 clones, roughly 86% seen once. The sequencing sample was made of peripheral blood. The receptors here all came from a man in his fifties or sixties with acute or convalescent COVID-19. CDR3s include the opening cysteine and the closing phenylalanine or tryptophan. The D gene is left open where the match is weak. Part of the rows lack a size; the others show once, few, many or a class for expanded clones.

CDR3 DNA,CDR3 protein,V gene,J gene,D gene,clone size,CDR3 length
TGCGCCAGCAGCTGGACTCTCCCTGGGGCCAACGTCCTGACTTTC,CASSWTLPGANVLTF,TRBV5-1,TRBJ2-6,-,-,15
TGTGCCACCAGTGATCCCCAGGTTCTAAACACAGATACGCAGTATTTT,CATSDPQVLNTDTQYF,TRBV24-1,TRBJ2-3,-,-,16
TGTGCCAGCAGTGACCCTCAGGGGGCAAGGTATGGCTACACCTTC,CASSDPQGARYGYTF,TRBV6-4,TRBJ1-2,TRBD1,-,15
TGTGCCAGCAGCGTAGAAGGTGGGACAGGGGTTCAGTACTTC,CASSVEGGTGVQYF,TRBV9,TRBJ2-4,TRBD1,-,14
TGTGCCAGCAGTTACCCAGAAGGACAGGGACCGGCTGAGCAGTTCTTC,CASSYPEGQGPAEQFF,TRBV6-6,TRBJ2-1,TRBD1,-,16
TGTGCCAGCAGGCCCCGACAGATTGGAAACACCATATATTTT,CASRPRQIGNTIYF,TRBV2,TRBJ1-3,-,-,14
TGTGCCAGCAGCCCCCAGGGACTTTCCGGGCGCGCTGAAGCTTTCTTT,CASSPQGLSGRAEAFF,TRBV7-9,TRBJ1-1,-,-,16
TGTGCCAGCAGCCAAGGGCCAGGGAAATTACACTACACCTTC,CASSQGPGKLHYTF,TRBV3-1/TRBV3-2,TRBJ1-2,-,once,14
TGCGCCAGCAGCCAGTCCGGACAGGGGGGTTCCTACGAGCAGTACTTC,CASSQSGQGGSYEQYF,TRBV4-1,TRBJ2-7,TRBD1,-,16
TGTGCCAGCAGCTCAGGTGTGAGCTCCTACAATGAGCAGTTCTTC,CASSSGVSSYNEQFF,TRBV11-2,TRBJ2-1,-,-,15
TGTGCCAGCAGCTCTCCCTCCGGGTCCCCTCGGGGCGGGGAGCTGTTTTTT,CASSSPSGSPRGGELFF,TRBV7-9,TRBJ2-2,-,-,17
TGTGCCAGCAAACCAGCGACCAAGAACACTGAAGCTTTCTTT,CASKPATKNTEAFF,TRBV28,TRBJ1-1,-,once,14
TGTGCCAGCAGCCAGACAGGGAACAATCAGCCCCAGCATTTT,CASSQTGNNQPQHF,TRBV9,TRBJ1-5,TRBD1,-,14
TGTGCCAGCAGCGCCACAGGACAGGCCGAACGGGAAGCTTTCTTT,CASSATGQAEREAFF,TRBV2,TRBJ1-1,TRBD1,-,15
TGTGCCAGCAGCCTCTCCCAGGGTAGCAATCAGCCCCAGCATTTT,CASSLSQGSNQPQHF,TRBV3-1/TRBV3-2,TRBJ1-5,-,-,15
TGCGCCAGCAGCCAAGGTGACCGAATGACAGGGGCCTACGAGCAGTACTTC,CASSQGDRMTGAYEQYF,TRBV4-1,TRBJ2-7,TRBD1,-,17
TGTGCCAGCAGCACCGGGGGGTTTTACGAGCAGTACTTC,CASSTGGFYEQYF,TRBV7-2,TRBJ2-7,TRBD2,once,13
TGTGCCACCAGTGAGGGGGGGACAGGGCTAGAGACCCAGTACTTC,CATSEGGTGLETQYF,TRBV24-1,TRBJ2-5,TRBD1,-,15
TGTGCCAGCAGCCCTCTTACCCGACAGCCTCGCAAAAACATTCAGTACTTC,CASSPLTRQPRKNIQYF,TRBV6-2/TRBV6-3,TRBJ2-4,-,-,17
TGCGCCAGCAGCTTGAGGGCGGGAGAAGCTTTCTTT,CASSLRAGEAFF,TRBV5-1,TRBJ1-1,-,-,12
TGTGCCAGCAGCGTAGGGTGGCAGGGGGCTGGAAACACCATATATTTT,CASSVGWQGAGNTIYF,TRBV9,TRBJ1-3,TRBD1,-,16
TGTGCCAGCAGCCGCGGGGCTAGCTCCTACAATGAGCAGTTCTTC,CASSRGASSYNEQFF,TRBV5-5,TRBJ2-1,-,-,15
TGTGCCAGCAGCCTGGGGACAGGGATCTACGAGCAGTACTTC,CASSLGTGIYEQYF,TRBV5-6,TRBJ2-7,TRBD1,-,14
TGCGCCAGCAGCTCGAGGACAGCAATGTACAATGAGCAGTTCTTC,CASSSRTAMYNEQFF,TRBV5-1,TRBJ2-1,-,-,15
TGTGCCTGGGAACCGGGACAGGGAAAAGAGGAGCAGTTCTTC,CAWEPGQGKEEQFF,TRBV30,TRBJ2-1,TRBD1,-,14
TGTGCCAGCAGTTTTACAGGGAACACTGAAGCTTTCTTT,CASSFTGNTEAFF,TRBV27,TRBJ1-1,-,once,13
TGTGCCAGCCGCCCGCGGGCCTTTAATGAAAAACTGTTTTTT,CASRPRAFNEKLFF,TRBV2,TRBJ1-4,-,once,14
TGTGCCAGCAGCTTGTCCGGGGGTCGCCCCAGCGAGCAGTACTTC,CASSLSGGRPSEQYF,TRBV5-6,TRBJ2-7,-,-,15
TGTGCCAGCAGCTTAGTCCAGGGTTCGAAGGAGCAGTACTTC,CASSLVQGSKEQYF,TRBV11-2,TRBJ2-7,-,-,14
TGCGCCAGCAGCTTCCGGGGGAACACTGAAGCTTTCTTT,CASSFRGNTEAFF,TRBV5-1,TRBJ1-1,-,-,13
TGTGCCATCAGTGGAGGAGACAGGTTATACCCTGAAGCTTTCTTT,CAISGGDRLYPEAFF,TRBV10-3,TRBJ1-1,-,-,15
TGTGCCCGTCTCGGTTCAAGGACAGGGGACACAGATACGCAGTATTTT,CARLGSRTGDTDTQYF,TRBV2,TRBJ2-3,TRBD1,-,16
TGTGCCAGCAGCTTAACCGGGGACAGGGGGCCGGATCAGCCCCAGCATTTT,CASSLTGDRGPDQPQHF,TRBV5-6,TRBJ1-5,TRBD1,-,17
TGTGCCAGCAGACGGACAGGGGAAATGGAGACCCAGTACTTC,CASRRTGEMETQYF,TRBV25-1,TRBJ2-5,TRBD1,-,14
TGCAGCGTTAGGGGAACGAACACTGAAGCTTTCTTT,CSVRGTNTEAFF,TRBV29-1,TRBJ1-1,-,-,12
TGCGCCAGCAGCTGGGACCGGGACAGGGGCACAGATACGCAGTATTTT,CASSWDRDRGTDTQYF,TRBV5-1,TRBJ2-3,TRBD1,-,16
TGTGCCAGCAGACGAAACAGCCTTGGGACCGGGGAGCTGTTTTTT,CASRRNSLGTGELFF,TRBV6-5,TRBJ2-2,-,-,15
TGTGCCATCAGCGTTCCGGGACATCCAGCTAACTATGGCTACACCTTC,CAISVPGHPANYGYTF,TRBV10-3,TRBJ1-2,-,-,16
TGTGCCAGCAGCTTGGGTAGCGGGGGCGGGTACGAGCAGTACTTC,CASSLGSGGGYEQYF,TRBV5-4,TRBJ2-7,TRBD2,-,15
TGTGCCAGCAGCCTAAGAGGCCGGGACAGAGGAAACATTCAGTACTTC,CASSLRGRDRGNIQYF,TRBV3-1/TRBV3-2,TRBJ2-4,TRBD1,-,16
TGCAGCGTTGGATGGGACAGGAATTCACCCCTCCACTTT,CSVGWDRNSPLHF,TRBV29-1,TRBJ1-6,TRBD1,-,13
TGCGCCAGCAGCTTGACAGACTCTGGAAACACCATATATTTT,CASSLTDSGNTIYF,TRBV5-1,TRBJ1-3,-,-,14
TGTGCCATCAGGAAGACAGGGGATTACACTGAAGCTTTCTTT,CAIRKTGDYTEAFF,TRBV10-3,TRBJ1-1,TRBD1,-,14
TGTGCCAGTCGGACAGCTAGCTACACTGAAGCTTTCTTT,CASRTASYTEAFF,TRBV6-5,TRBJ1-1,-,-,13
TGTGCCAGCAGAAAAACGGACAGGGTCTCTCAGCCCCAGCATTTT,CASRKTDRVSQPQHF,TRBV6-5,TRBJ1-5,TRBD1,-,15
TGTGCCAGCTCACCACCAACAGGGCCCACTGAAGCTTTCTTT,CASSPPTGPTEAFF,TRBV18,TRBJ1-1,-,-,14
TGTGCCAGCACCTCGCAGGGGTTCGGCACTGAAGCTTTCTTT,CASTSQGFGTEAFF,TRBV2,TRBJ1-1,-,once,14
TGTGCCGCAGGGGATTATATACTTGGCTACACCTTC,CAAGDYILGYTF,TRBV19,TRBJ1-2,-,-,12
TGTGCCAGCAGTCTGAGACAAGTCCCACAGCCCCAGCATTTT,CASSLRQVPQPQHF,TRBV6-6,TRBJ1-5,-,-,14
TGTGCCAGCAGCTCCGCGGGGGTTAGCAATCAGCCCCAGCATTTT,CASSSAGVSNQPQHF,TRBV7-2,TRBJ1-5,-,-,15
TGTGCCGGGACTCACGCCTACGTGTCCGCGGCTTTCTTT,CAGTHAYVSAAFF,TRBV30,TRBJ1-1,-,once,13
TGCAGTGCTAGTCTAGGGACAGGGGGGAATGAGCAGTTCTTC,CSASLGTGGNEQFF,TRBV20-1,TRBJ2-1,TRBD1,-,14